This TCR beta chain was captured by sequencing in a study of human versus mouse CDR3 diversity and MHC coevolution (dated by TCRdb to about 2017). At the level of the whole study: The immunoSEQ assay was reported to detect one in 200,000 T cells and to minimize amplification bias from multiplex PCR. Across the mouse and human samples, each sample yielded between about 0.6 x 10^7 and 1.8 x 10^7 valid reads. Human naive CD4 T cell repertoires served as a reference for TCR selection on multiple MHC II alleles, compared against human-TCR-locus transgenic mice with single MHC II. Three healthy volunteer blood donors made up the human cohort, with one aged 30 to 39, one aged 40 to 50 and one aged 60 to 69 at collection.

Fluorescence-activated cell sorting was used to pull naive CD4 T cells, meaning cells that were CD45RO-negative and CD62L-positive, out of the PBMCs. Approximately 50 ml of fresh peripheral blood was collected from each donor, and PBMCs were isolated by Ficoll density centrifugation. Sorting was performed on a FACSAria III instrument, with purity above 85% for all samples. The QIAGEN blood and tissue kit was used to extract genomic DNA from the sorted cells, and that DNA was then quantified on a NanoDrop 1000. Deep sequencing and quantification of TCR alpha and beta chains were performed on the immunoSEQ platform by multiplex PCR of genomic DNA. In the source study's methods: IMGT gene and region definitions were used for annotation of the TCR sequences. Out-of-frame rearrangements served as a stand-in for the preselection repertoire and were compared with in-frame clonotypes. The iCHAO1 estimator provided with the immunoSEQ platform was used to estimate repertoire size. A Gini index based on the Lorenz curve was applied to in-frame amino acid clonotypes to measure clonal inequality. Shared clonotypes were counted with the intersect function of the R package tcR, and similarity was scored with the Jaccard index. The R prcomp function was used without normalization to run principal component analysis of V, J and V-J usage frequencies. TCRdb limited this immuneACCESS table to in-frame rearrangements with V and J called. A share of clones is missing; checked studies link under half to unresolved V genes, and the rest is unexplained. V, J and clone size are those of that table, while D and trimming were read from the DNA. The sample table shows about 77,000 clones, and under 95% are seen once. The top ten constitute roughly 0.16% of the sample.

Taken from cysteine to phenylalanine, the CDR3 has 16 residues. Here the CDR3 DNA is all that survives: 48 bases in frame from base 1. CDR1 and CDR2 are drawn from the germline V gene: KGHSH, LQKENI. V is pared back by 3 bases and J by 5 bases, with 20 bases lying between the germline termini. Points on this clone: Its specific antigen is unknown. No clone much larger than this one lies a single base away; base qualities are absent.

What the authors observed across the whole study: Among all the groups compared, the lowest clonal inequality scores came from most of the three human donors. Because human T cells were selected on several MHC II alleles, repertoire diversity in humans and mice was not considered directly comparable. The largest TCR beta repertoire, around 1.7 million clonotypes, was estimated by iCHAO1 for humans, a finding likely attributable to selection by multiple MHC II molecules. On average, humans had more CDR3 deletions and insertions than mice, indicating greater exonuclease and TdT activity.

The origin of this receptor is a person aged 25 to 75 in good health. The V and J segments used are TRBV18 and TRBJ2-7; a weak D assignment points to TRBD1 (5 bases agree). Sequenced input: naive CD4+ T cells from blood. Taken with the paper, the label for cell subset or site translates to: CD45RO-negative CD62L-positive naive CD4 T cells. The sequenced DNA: TGTGCCAGCTCACCGGGGCCCCCTGCCCCATACGACGAGCAGTACTTC. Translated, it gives CASSPGPPAPYDEQYF.